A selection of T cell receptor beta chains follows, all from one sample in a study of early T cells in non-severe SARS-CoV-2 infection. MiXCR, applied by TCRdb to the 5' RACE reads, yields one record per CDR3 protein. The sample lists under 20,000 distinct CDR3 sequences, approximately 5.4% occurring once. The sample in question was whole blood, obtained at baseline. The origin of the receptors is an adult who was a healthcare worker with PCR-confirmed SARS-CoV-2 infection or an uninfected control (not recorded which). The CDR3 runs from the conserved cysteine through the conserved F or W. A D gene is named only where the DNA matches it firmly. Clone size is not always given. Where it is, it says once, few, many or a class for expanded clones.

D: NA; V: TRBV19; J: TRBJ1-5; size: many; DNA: TGTGCCAGTAGTAGGACCGATAGCAATCAGCCCCAGCATTTT; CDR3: CASSRTDSNQPQHF
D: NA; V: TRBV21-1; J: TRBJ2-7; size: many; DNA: TGTGCCAGCAGGCGGACAGGGTGCTACGAGCAGTACTTC; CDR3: CASRRTGCYEQYF
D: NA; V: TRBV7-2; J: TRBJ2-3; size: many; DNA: TGTGCCAGCAGCCCCGGTAGCACAGATACGCAGTATTTT; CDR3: CASSPGSTDTQYF
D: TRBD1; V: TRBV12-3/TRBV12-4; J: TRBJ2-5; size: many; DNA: TGTGCCAGCAGTTCCTGGGACAGGGGACAGGGGACCCAGTACTTC; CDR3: CASSSWDRGQGTQYF
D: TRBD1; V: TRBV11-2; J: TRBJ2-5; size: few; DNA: TGTGCCAGCAGCTTTGGACAGGGGCAAGAGACCCAGTACTTC; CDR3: CASSFGQGQETQYF
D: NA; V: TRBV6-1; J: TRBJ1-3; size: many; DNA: TGTGCCAGCAGGGAAGGTGGACAAGGAAACACCATATATTTT; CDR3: CASREGGQGNTIYF
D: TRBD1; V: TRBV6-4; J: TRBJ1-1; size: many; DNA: TGTGCCAGCCCCACAGTGGGCTTATGGACAGGGCAGGCTTTCTTT; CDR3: CASPTVGLWTGQAFF
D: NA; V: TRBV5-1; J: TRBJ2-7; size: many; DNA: TGCGCCAGCAGTCTGCAGGGCCGGACCTACGAGCAGTACTTC; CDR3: CASSLQGRTYEQYF
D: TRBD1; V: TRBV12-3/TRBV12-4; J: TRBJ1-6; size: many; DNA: TGTGCCAGCAGTTGGGAGACAGGGTCTAATTCACCCCTCCACTTT; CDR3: CASSWETGSNSPLHF
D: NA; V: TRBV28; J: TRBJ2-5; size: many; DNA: TGTGCCAGCAGTTTATGGCAGGGCCAAGAGACCCAGTACTTC; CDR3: CASSLWQGQETQYF
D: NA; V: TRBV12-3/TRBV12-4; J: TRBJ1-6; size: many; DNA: TGTGCCAGCAGTCCCAGGACAGCTGGTTTTATATCACCCCTCCACTTT; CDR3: CASSPRTAGFISPLHF
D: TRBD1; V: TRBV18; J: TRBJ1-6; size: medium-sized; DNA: TGTGCCAGCTCTCCTCGCCCACGAAGCCGGGACAGCCGACCTAATTCACCCCTCCACTTT; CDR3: CASSPRPRSRDSRPNSPLHF
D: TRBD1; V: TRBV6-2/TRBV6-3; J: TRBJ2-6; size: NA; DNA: TGTGCCATCACCTCGGGACAGGGCGCTTCTGGGGCCAACGTCCTGACTTTC; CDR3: CAITSGQGASGANVLTF
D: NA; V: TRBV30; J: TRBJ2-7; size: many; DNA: TGTGCCTGGACCAACAAAGGGGGTTACGAGCAGTACTTC; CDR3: CAWTNKGGYEQYF
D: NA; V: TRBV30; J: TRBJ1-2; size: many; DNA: TGTGCCACACAGAGGGCCCGATCCGCTTTTAACTATGGCTACACCTTC; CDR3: CATQRARSAFNYGYTF
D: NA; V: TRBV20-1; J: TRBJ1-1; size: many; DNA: TGCAGTGCCCGAAAGAACACTGAAGCTTTCTTT; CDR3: CSARKNTEAFF
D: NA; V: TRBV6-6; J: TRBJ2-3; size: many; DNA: TGTGCCAGCAGCCCCCAGGGTTATACGCAGTATTTT; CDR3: CASSPQGYTQYF
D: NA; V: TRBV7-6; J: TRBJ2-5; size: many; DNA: TGTGCCAGCAGCTCCTACAGGGTACAAGAGACCCAGTACTTC; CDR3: CASSSYRVQETQYF
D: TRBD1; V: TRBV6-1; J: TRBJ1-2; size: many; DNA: TGTGCCAGCAGTGAGAGGACAGGAGCTAACTATGGCTACACCTTC; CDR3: CASSERTGANYGYTF
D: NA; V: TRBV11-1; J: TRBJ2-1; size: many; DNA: TGTGCCAGCAGCTGGTCCGGTGAGCAGTTCTTC; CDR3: CASSWSGEQFF
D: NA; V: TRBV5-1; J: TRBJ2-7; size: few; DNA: TGCGCCAGCAGCTTCATAGGCCCCCAAACGGAGCAGTACTTC; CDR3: CASSFIGPQTEQYF
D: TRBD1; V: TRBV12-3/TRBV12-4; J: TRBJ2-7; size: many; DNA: TGTGCCAGCAGGAAGGGACAGGGGGAGCAGTACTTC; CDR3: CASRKGQGEQYF
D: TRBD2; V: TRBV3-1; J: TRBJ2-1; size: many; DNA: TGTGCCAGCAGCCTGACTAGCGGGGGGAAGGATGAGCAGTTCTTC; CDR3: CASSLTSGGKDEQFF
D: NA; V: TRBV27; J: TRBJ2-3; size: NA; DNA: TGTGCCAGCAGTTTGGAATGGCGGCGCCCTAGCACAGATACGCAGTATTTT; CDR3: CASSLEWRRPSTDTQYF
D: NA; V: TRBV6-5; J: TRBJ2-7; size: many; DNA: TGTGCCAGCAGTCCCGACAGGATTACCTACGAGCAGTACTTC; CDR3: CASSPDRITYEQYF
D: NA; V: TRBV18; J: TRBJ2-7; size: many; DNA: TGTGCCAGCTCACCGGCCGCCTACGAGCAGTACTTC; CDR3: CASSPAAYEQYF
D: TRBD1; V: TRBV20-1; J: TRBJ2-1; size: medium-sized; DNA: TGCAGTGCTAGAGAGTGGGACAGGGGGTTTTCCAAGCAGTTCTTC; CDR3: CSAREWDRGFSKQFF
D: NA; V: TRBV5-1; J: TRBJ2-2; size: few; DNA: TGCGCCAGCAGCGAAACCTCAGGACCCGGGGAGCTGTTTTTT; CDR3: CASSETSGPGELFF
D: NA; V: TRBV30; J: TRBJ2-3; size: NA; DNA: TGTGCCTGGAGTGTATCCCCCGCAGATACGCAGTATTTT; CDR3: CAWSVSPADTQYF
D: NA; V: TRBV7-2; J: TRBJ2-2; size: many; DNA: TGTGCCAGCAGCTTAACGCGGACGAACACCGGGGAGCTGTTTTTT; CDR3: CASSLTRTNTGELFF
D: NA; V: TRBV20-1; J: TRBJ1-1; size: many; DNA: TGCAGTCAGATAGGGAATTGGGGCACTGAAGCTTTCTTT; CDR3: CSQIGNWGTEAFF
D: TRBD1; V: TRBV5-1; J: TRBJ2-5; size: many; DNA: TGCGCCAGCAGCGCCCGGGACAGGGCTCAAGAGACCCAGTACTTC; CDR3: CASSARDRAQETQYF
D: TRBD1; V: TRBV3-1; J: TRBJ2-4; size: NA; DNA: TGTGCCAGCAGCCCCAGGGGGGCCAAAAACATTCAGTACTTC; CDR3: CASSPRGAKNIQYF
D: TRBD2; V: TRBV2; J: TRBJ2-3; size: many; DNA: TGTGCCAGCAGTGAACGGACTAGCGGGGGCACAGATACGCAGTATTTT; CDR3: CASSERTSGGTDTQYF
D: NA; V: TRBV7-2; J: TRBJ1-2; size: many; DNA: TGTGCCAGCAGCTTAGATACAGGTGGCTACACCTTC; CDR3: CASSLDTGGYTF
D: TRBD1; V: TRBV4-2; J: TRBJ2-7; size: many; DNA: TGTGCCAGCAGCCAAGGGTGGCAGGGGGTTTACGAGCAGTACTTC; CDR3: CASSQGWQGVYEQYF
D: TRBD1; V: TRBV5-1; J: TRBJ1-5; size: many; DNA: TGCGCCAGCAGCTTGGGGACAGGGGCGCAGCCCCAGCATTTT; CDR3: CASSLGTGAQPQHF
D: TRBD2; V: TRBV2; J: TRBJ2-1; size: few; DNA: TGTGCCAGCACTAGCGGGGGCTACAATGAGCAGTTCTTC; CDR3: CASTSGGYNEQFF